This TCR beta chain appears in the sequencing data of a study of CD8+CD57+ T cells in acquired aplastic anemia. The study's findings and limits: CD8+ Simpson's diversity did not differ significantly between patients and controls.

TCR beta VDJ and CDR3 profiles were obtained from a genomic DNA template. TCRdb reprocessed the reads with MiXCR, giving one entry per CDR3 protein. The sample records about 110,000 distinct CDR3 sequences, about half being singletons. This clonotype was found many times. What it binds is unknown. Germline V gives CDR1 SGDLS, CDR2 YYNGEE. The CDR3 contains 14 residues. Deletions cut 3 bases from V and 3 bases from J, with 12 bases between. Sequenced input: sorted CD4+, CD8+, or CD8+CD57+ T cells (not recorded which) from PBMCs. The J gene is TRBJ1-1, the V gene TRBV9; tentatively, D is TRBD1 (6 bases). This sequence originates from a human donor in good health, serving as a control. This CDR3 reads CASSGGRGDTEAFF. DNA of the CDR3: TGTGCCAGCAGCGGGGGAAGGGGGGACACTGAAGCTTTCTTT.